This T cell receptor beta chain was observed in a study of T cell responses to AZD1222 COVID-19 vaccine. General study findings and limits: In all cases, repertoires were sampled only after the peak T cell response. Seropositive at baseline were only a handful of AZD1222 recipients.

Profiled with immunoSEQ multiplex PCR; TCRdb holds only in-frame clones, not every one. The sample lists about 30,000 clones, roughly 92% occurring once. The V end was cut by 5 bases, the J end by 4 bases, with 14 bases between. Germline CDR1 and CDR2: SGHRS and YFSETQ. CDR3 length equals 14 residues. As regards this clone: Its target is not known.

This sequence joins TRBV5-1 and TRBJ2-3, with unresolved D. The TCR comes from an adult in good health. Sequenced here: peripheral blood, sampled on day 0 of AZD1222 vaccination. The CDR3 DNA is TGCGCCAGCAGGGTCAGGTTTACGGCAGATACGCAGTATTTT. This codes for CASRVRFTADTQYF.